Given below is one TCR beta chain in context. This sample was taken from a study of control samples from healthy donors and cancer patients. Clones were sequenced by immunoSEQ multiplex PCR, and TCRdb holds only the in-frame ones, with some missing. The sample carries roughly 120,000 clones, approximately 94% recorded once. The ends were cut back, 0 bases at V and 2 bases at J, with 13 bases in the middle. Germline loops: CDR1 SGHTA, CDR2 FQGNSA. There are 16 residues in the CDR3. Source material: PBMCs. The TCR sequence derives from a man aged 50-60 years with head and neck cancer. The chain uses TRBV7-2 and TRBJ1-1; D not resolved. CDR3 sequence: CASSLAPGRPNTEAFF. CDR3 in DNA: TGTGCCAGCAGCTTAGCGCCCGGCAGACCCAACACTGAAGCTTTCTTT.